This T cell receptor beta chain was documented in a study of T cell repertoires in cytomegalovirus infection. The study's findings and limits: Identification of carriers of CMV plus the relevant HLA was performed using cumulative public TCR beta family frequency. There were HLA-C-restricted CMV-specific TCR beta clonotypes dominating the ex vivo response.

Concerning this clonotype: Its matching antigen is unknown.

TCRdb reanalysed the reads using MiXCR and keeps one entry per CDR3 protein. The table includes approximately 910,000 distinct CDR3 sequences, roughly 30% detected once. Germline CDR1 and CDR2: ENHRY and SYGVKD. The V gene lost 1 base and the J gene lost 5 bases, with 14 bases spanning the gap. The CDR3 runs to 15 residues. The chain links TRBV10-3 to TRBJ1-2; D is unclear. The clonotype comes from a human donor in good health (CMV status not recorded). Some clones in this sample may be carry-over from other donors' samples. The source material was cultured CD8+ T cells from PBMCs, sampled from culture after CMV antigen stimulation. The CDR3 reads CAISEFGSPTYGYTF. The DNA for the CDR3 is TGTGCCATCAGTGAGTTTGGCTCCCCAACTTATGGCTACACCTTC.